This T cell receptor (beta chain) was identified in a study of cytomegalovirus exposure and HLA in healthy donors. Whole-study findings and limits: Common viral pathogens seemed to be connected with several of the most significant clusters, according to a later analysis. For most TCR sequences rarity was the rule, although some public TCRs occurred in many donors. Cytomegalovirus status, reportedly, was diagnosed with high specificity and sensitivity by the classifier.

With regard to this clone: Its cognate antigen is unknown.

Germline CDR1 SGHTA, CDR2 FQGNSA. V lost 4 bases and J lost 6; bases outside the gene matches: 7. This CDR3 contains 15 residues. PCR was performed using 60 Vbeta and 13 Jbeta primers. This table comes from immunoSEQ multiplex PCR, and its TCRdb copy is limited to in-frame clones, with some not included. The data contain more than 110,000 clones, around 78% of them singletons. There were likely unrecorded immune exposures, though donors were nominally healthy when sampled. The clonotype was recovered from a male donor in good health and CMV-seronegative. The gene calls are TRBV7-2 and TRBJ2-2, with 8 bases matching TRBD2. Input material: PBMCs. The CDR3 DNA reads TGTGCCAGCAGCTCGGAGCGGGGGTGGGCCGGGGAGCTGTTTTTT. It encodes CASSSERGWAGELFF.